A single sample gave rise to the 18 T cell receptor beta chains below, sequenced in a study of shared clonotypes between healthy human individuals. Sequenced by immunoSEQ multiplex PCR; TCRdb stores in-frame clones only, minus some. Here the sample spans millions of clones, more than 90% being singletons. What was sequenced was naive CD4+ T cells sorted from blood. Documented subset: CD45RA+ positively selected. The source is a man aged 18 to 30 in good health.

The chain employs TRBV29-1 and TRBJ2-7; D is undetermined. Germline V gives CDR1 SQVTM, CDR2 ANQGSEA. V dropped 4 bases and J dropped 0 bases, with 7 bases sitting between them. CDR3 length: 12 residues. DNA of the CDR3: TGCAGCGTTGCACCAGACTCCTACGAGCAGTACTTC. Translated: CSVAPDSYEQYF.

The rearrangement joins TRBV11-3 to TRBJ2-3, with D hard to call. Germline loops: CDR1 SGHNT, CDR2 YENEEA. V lost 1 base to trimming and J lost 1 base, with 9 bases between them. The CDR3 has 15 amino acids. The CDR3 loop reads CASSLGSLGTDTQYF. DNA for the CDR3: TGTGCCAGCAGCTTAGGATCGCTAGGCACAGATACGCAGTATTTT.

This rearrangement joins TRBV18 to TRBJ2-2; D not certain. In germline, CDR1 is KGHSH, CDR2 LQKENI. Trimming stripped 1 base from V and 1 base from J, with 7 bases between. This CDR3 is built from 15 residues. This CDR3 reads CASSPLVLNTGELFF. CDR3 DNA: TGTGCCAGCTCACCACTAGTACTGAACACCGGGGAGCTGTTTTTT.

This CDR3 reads CASRLIPGPQYF. The CDR3 DNA reads as TGTGCCAGCAGACTAATCCCGGGACCTCAGTACTTC. The chain employs TRBV2 and TRBJ2-7; possibly TRBD1 or TRBD2 for D (5 bases each). The CDR3 runs to 12 residues. Trimming removed 6 bases from V and 10 bases from J, with 16 bases in between. Germline CDR1 reads SNHLY; CDR2 reads FYNNEI.

The chain links TRBV28 to TRBJ2-5, with 9 positions matching TRBD1. J gave up 3 bases and V 8 bases, and 1 base lay outside the gene matches. Germline CDR1 MDHEN, CDR2 SYDVKM. This CDR3 comprises 12 residues. The CDR3 nucleotides read TGTGCCAGCCGGGACAGGGAAGAGACCCAGTACTTC. This encodes CASRDREETQYF.

This clone was observed a handful of times. The J gene is TRBJ2-1, the V gene TRBV27; 14 nucleotides align to TRBD2. CDR3 length: 15 residues. V was pared by 6 bases and J by 7 bases, with 5 bases of the junction left unmatched. CDR1 is MNHEY, CDR2 SMNVEV, per germline (reference sequence). The CDR3 DNA sequence: TGTGCCAGCAGGAGACTAGCGGGAGGGGAAAATGAGCAGTTCTTC. The encoded protein is CASRRLAGGENEQFF.

The chain recombines TRBV5-4 with TRBJ2-7, with D possibly matching TRBD2 (6 bases). V lost 0 bases and J 2 bases, leaving 9 bases between the germline ends. Germline-derived CDR1 and CDR2 are SGHNT and YYREEE (reference sequence). There are 14 residues in the CDR3. CDR3 coding DNA: TGTGCCAGCAGCTTGGCTAGCGCGGCCTACGAGCAGTACTTC. Translated, it gives CASSLASAAYEQYF.

CDR3 DNA sequence: TGTGCCAGCAGCTCAGAGAGACCTAGGGGGGCAGATACGCAGTATTTT. Its translation: CASSSERPRGADTQYF. V and J are TRBV7-9 and TRBJ2-3, with D perhaps matching TRBD1 or TRBD2 (6 bases each). V was shortened by 4 bases and J by 4 bases, with 18 bases between the two germline ends. Per germline, CDR1 SEHNR and CDR2 FQNEAQ (reference sequence). This CDR3 is built from 16 residues.

CDR3 region: CASSYSMGTNPPYF. Written as DNA, the CDR3 is TGTGCCAGCAGTTACTCGATGGGGACTAACCCTCCCTACTTC. The chain links TRBV6-6 to TRBJ2-5, with TRBD2 matching 7 bases. CDR3 length: 14 amino acids. Germline assignment: CDR1 MNHNY and CDR2 SVGAGI (reference sequence). Losses at the gene ends were 0 bases for V and 14 bases for J; bases not matched to a gene: 12.

This chain connects TRBV29-1 to TRBJ2-1; 13 bases agree with TRBD2. Trimming at V came to 6 bases and at J to 10 bases, leaving 9 bases not matched to a gene. Looked up from germline, CDR1 is SQVTM and CDR2 is ANQGSEA. The CDR3 is 14 residues long. The CDR3 region is CSVEGLAGKREQFF. CDR3 nucleotides: TGCAGCGTGGAGGGACTAGCGGGAAAGAGGGAGCAGTTCTTC.

For the CDR3, the DNA is TGCGCCAGCAAGCCTACAGGTTCCTCCTCACAAGATACGCAGTATTTT. Translation: CASKPTGSSSQDTQYF. The chain links TRBV5-1 to TRBJ2-3, with TRBD1 as a possible D gene (5 bases). CDR3 size: 16 residues. V lost 6 bases and J 5 bases, leaving 22 bases between the germline ends. Germline assignment: CDR1 SGHRS and CDR2 YFSETQ.

The chain joins TRBV7-2 to TRBJ2-3; 9 nucleotides align to TRBD2. With V trimmed by 0 bases and J by 3 bases, 7 bases remained unmatched. This CDR3 has 17 residues. The V gene's germline CDR1 is SGHTA and CDR2 FQGNSA. CDR3 protein: CASSLARASGNTDTQYF. CDR3 coding DNA: TGTGCCAGCAGCTTAGCACGGGCTAGCGGGAATACAGATACGCAGTATTTT.

This chain uses TRBV5-4 with TRBJ2-1; possibly TRBD2 for D (6 bases). The CDR3 consists of 14 residues. Germline CDR1 and CDR2: SGHNT and YYREEE (reference sequence). Between the trimmed V and J ends, which lost 0 bases and 7 bases, there was a span of 11 bases. CDR3 sequence reads: CASSLEGLANEQFF. For the CDR3, the DNA is TGTGCCAGCAGCTTGGAGGGACTCGCTAATGAGCAGTTCTTC.

The rearrangement uses TRBV14 and TRBJ2-7, with D uncertain. CDR1 is SGHDN and CDR2 is FVKESK in the germline V gene. The CDR3 length is 14 residues. Trimming pared 1 base from V and 2 bases from J, leaving 9 bases between. CDR3 loop: CASSQGVTTYEQYF. DNA of the CDR3: TGTGCCAGCAGCCAAGGGGTTACGACCTACGAGCAGTACTTC.

This clone was recorded once. This chain uses TRBV2 with TRBJ2-3; 10 bases map to TRBD2. J gave up 3 bases and V 2 bases, and 8 bases lay outside the gene matches. The CDR3 totals 17 residues. From germline, CDR1 is SNHLY and CDR2 FYNNEI. In DNA, the CDR3 is TGTGCCAGCAGTGAACAAGGTAGCGGGGGGTGGACAGATACGCAGTATTTT. It yields the protein CASSEQGSGGWTDTQYF.

The chain uses TRBV12-5 and TRBJ1-1, with 10 bases matching TRBD1. Unmatched junction bases numbered 12, after V lost 0 bases and J lost 2 bases. Germline V lookup: CDR1 LGHNT, CDR2 FRNRAP. The CDR3 length is 19 residues. The CDR3 nucleotides are TGTGCTAGTGGTTTGGTACAGAAGGGACAGGGGACCCTAAACACTGAAGCTTTCTTT. Protein sequence: CASGLVQKGQGTLNTEAFF.

This chain joins TRBV5-6 and TRBJ1-1; no clear D gene. Germline-derived CDR1 and CDR2 are SGHDT and YYEEEE. The CDR3 covers 13 residues. Trimming removed 3 bases from V and 5 bases from J, with 11 bases in between. CDR3 sequence reads: CASSSHSRTEAFF. As DNA, the CDR3 is TGTGCCAGCAGCTCTCACTCCAGGACTGAAGCTTTCTTT.

The chain employs TRBV2 and TRBJ1-3; the match to TRBD1 covers 8 bases. CDR1 and CDR2 from the germline V gene are SNHLY and FYNNEI. V lost 8 bases and J lost 2; bases outside the gene matches: 11. The CDR3 has 16 residues. The CDR3 DNA reads as TGTGCCAGCTCTGGGACAGGCATCAGCACTGGAAACACCATATATTTT. Its translation is CASSGTGISTGNTIYF.